The TCR beta chain under discussion was sequenced for a study of T cells after yellow fever vaccination. Points from the study as a whole: Researchers cautioned that FACS-sorted repertoires could harbor abundant clonotypes contaminating from the bulk population. There was a small share of clonotypes that showed up in both the CD4 and CD8 compartments.

Germline V gene data show CDR1 as SGDLS and CDR2 as YYNGEE. CDR3 length equals 13 residues. Trimming cost V 0 bases and J 9 bases, with 9 bases left between them. Comments on this clonotype: Its antigen is not identified.

One entry per CDR3 protein results from TCRdb running MiXCR on the 5' RACE reads. Of 200,000 to 250,000 distinct CDR3 sequences in the sample, 6.9% were seen once. The chain links TRBV9 to TRBJ2-2, with D maybe TRBD2 (5 bases). Sequenced material: CD4+ T cells sorted from PBMCs, taken 15 days after the yellow fever booster vaccination. The TCR originated in a man between 25 and 39 years old who received the YFV17D yellow fever vaccine. The CDR3 DNA sequence: TGTGCCAGCAGCGTAGACCCTAGCAGGGAGCTGTTTTTT. It codes for CASSVDPSRELFF.